Listed here are 27 T cell receptor beta chains from one sample, sequenced in a study of blood T cell repertoires in COVID-19. TCRdb's table, derived via immunoSEQ multiplex PCR, lists solely in-frame clones and lacks some. The sample gives approximately 330,000 clones, approximately 87% of which show up once; 3% to 4% is in the top ten. Sequences were obtained from peripheral blood. These receptors came from a woman between 45 and 60 years old with active or convalescent COVID-19.

The chain combines TRBV5-6 with TRBJ1-2, with D tentatively TRBD1 (5 bases). The germline V and J ends were trimmed by 0 bases and 4 bases, with 10 bases remaining between them. Germline values: CDR1 SGHDT, CDR2 YYEEEE. The CDR3 contains 14 residues. CDR3 sequence reads: CASSLGRETYGYTF. The CDR3 bases are TGTGCCAGCAGCTTGGGCAGGGAAACCTATGGCTACACCTTC.

This chain connects TRBV13 to TRBJ2-7; 7 positions match TRBD2. Germline V gives CDR1 PRHDT, CDR2 FYEKMQ (reference sequence). This CDR3 region has 16 residues. Trimming removed 5 bases from V and 0 bases from J; junction bases left unmatched: 10. CDR3 sequence reads: CASSPVAGSTSYEQYF. The DNA for the CDR3 is TGTGCCAGCAGCCCCGTAGCGGGTAGCACCTCCTACGAGCAGTACTTC.

In its sample, this clone was seen a few times. The CDR3 region has the DNA TGTGCCAGCAGCTTTAGACAGGGTGACGGCTACACCTTC. This gives the protein CASSFRQGDGYTF. The rearrangement uses TRBV7-3 and TRBJ1-2, with 7 bases aligning to TRBD1. Germline V lookup: CDR1 SGHTA, CDR2 FQGTGA. There are 13 residues in the CDR3. J lost 8 bases, V lost 3 bases, and 6 bases had no gene match.

The J gene is TRBJ2-7, the V gene TRBV14, with D perhaps TRBD2 (5 bases). V was pared by 3 bases and J by 0 bases, with 9 bases between. The CDR3 consists of 14 residues. Germline V gives CDR1 SGHDN, CDR2 FVKESK. DNA for the CDR3: TGTGCCAGCAGCCACCGAGGGAGCTCCTACGAGCAGTACTTC. Translated: CASSHRGSSYEQYF.

The rearrangement uses TRBV2 and TRBJ2-6, with 9 bases identical to TRBD1. CDR1 is SNHLY and CDR2 is FYNNEI in the germline V gene. J lost 2 bases, V lost 4 bases, and 6 bases had no gene match. The CDR3 extends over 17 amino acids. This chain's CDR3 is CASSAPHRGPGANVLTF. Here the CDR3 DNA reads TGTGCCAGCAGTGCCCCGCACAGGGGGCCTGGGGCCAACGTCCTGACTTTC.

The chain recombines TRBV27 with TRBJ1-2; tentative D call: TRBD1 (5 bases). The germline V and J ends were trimmed by 5 bases and 3 bases, with 16 bases remaining between them. Germline V gives CDR1 MNHEY, CDR2 SMNVEV (reference sequence). The CDR3 runs 15 residues. CDR3 DNA: TGTGCCAGCAGTACAGGAGATCCAGTCGACTATGGCTACACCTTC. It yields the protein CASSTGDPVDYGYTF.

The rearrangement uses TRBV7-2 and TRBJ2-1; D is possibly TRBD2 (5 bases). The CDR3 has 14 amino acids. V gave up 5 bases and J gave up 3 bases, with 11 bases separating them. Germline V gene sequence: CDR1 SGHTA, CDR2 FQGNSA. The CDR3 nucleotides are TGTGCCAGCAGCGGGAGAGGGAACTACAATGAGCAGTTCTTC. Protein: CASSGRGNYNEQFF. The full variable domain, completed using reference TRBV7-2 and TRBJ2-1, is GAGVSQSPSNKVTEKGKDVELRCDPISGHTALYWYRQSLGQGLEFLIYFQGNSAPDKSGLPSDRFSAERTGGSVSTLTIQRTQQEDSAVYLCASSGRGNYNEQFFGPGTRLTVL.

This clone was picked up a small number of times. V usage is TRBV11-2 and J usage is TRBJ1-2; 7 nucleotides align to TRBD1. Trimming at V came to 5 bases and at J to 7 bases, leaving 7 bases not matched to a gene. CDR1 and CDR2 (germline): SGHAT, FQNNGV. There are 13 residues in the CDR3. The chain's CDR3 is CASSPQGVGGYTF. The CDR3 nucleotides read TGTGCCAGCAGCCCCCAGGGGGTAGGTGGCTACACCTTC.

The chain uses TRBV18 and TRBJ1-2, with D possibly TRBD1 on 5 matching bases. CDR1 is KGHSH and CDR2 is LQKENI in the germline V gene. The length of the CDR3 is 14 residues. V dropped 2 bases and J dropped 3 bases, with 10 bases sitting between them. The CDR3 DNA is TGTGCCAGCTCACCAACTGGGGCTCACTATGGCTACACCTTC. This translates into CASSPTGAHYGYTF.

The V call is TRBV11-1, the J call TRBJ1-1, with D possibly being TRBD1 (5 bases). The CDR3 spans 13 residues. Germline V CDR1 and CDR2: SGHAT, FQDESV (reference sequence). V lost 4 bases and J 1 base, leaving 7 bases between the germline ends. The CDR3 DNA reads as TGTGCCAGCAGCTCGGGGGGGAACACTGAAGCTTTCTTT. Its translation is CASSSGGNTEAFF.

The chain links TRBV5-1 to TRBJ1-2; 8 bases align to TRBD1. J gave up 8 bases and V 4 bases, and 7 bases lay outside the gene matches. CDR1 is SGHRS, CDR2 YFSETQ, per germline. This CDR3 has 13 residues. This CDR3 is CASSTVDRGGYTF. CDR3 DNA: TGCGCCAGCAGCACCGTCGACAGGGGCGGCTACACCTTC.

The chain carries TRBV7-9 and TRBJ2-3; 10 bases are shared with TRBD2. Germline V gene data show CDR1 as SEHNR and CDR2 as FQNEAQ (reference sequence). The CDR3 consists of 17 residues. The V and J ends lost 6 bases and 0 bases, in that order; junction bases with no gene match: 9. Here the CDR3 reads CASRLTSGRPSTDTQYF. CDR3 DNA sequence: TGTGCCAGCAGATTGACTAGCGGGCGGCCTAGCACAGATACGCAGTATTTT.

The chain is built from TRBV7-2 and TRBJ1-1, with TRBD1 identical over 8 bases. Losses at the gene ends were 5 bases for V and 9 bases for J; bases not matched to a gene: 14. This CDR3 region has 15 residues. Germline CDR1 reads SGHTA; CDR2 reads FQGNSA. CDR3 in amino acids: CASSPSQAGTGKAFF. CDR3 sequence (DNA): TGTGCCAGCAGCCCATCACAAGCCGGGACAGGAAAAGCTTTCTTT.

The chain recombines TRBV5-4 with TRBJ1-2; D is perhaps TRBD1 (5 bases). CDR1 SGHNT and CDR2 YYREEE come from the germline V gene (reference sequence). Trimming took 3 bases from V and 9 from J, leaving 15 bases between them. The CDR3 totals 13 residues. This CDR3 is CASSSDSLYSYTF. The CDR3 DNA sequence: TGTGCCAGCAGCTCAGACAGCCTTTATAGCTACACCTTC.

The V gene is TRBV19, the J gene TRBJ1-2, with D tentatively TRBD1 (5 bases). This CDR3 region has 16 residues. Germline V gene data show CDR1 as LNHDA and CDR2 as SQIVND (reference sequence). V was clipped by 4 bases and J by 2 bases, with 17 bases between them. The CDR3 loop reads CASSNLQRQTNYGYTF. As DNA, the CDR3 is TGTGCCAGTAGTAACCTCCAGAGACAGACCAACTATGGCTACACCTTC.

The chain uses TRBV28 and TRBJ2-1; D is unclear. The CDR3 is 12 residues long. Trimming took off 10 bases at V and 4 bases at J, with 11 bases between the two ends. From germline, CDR1 is MDHEN and CDR2 SYDVKM. CDR3 sequence: CATPTSYNEQFF. The CDR3 DNA reads TGTGCCACCCCGACAAGTTACAATGAGCAGTTCTTC.

The V and J genes are TRBV7-9 and TRBJ1-5; 7 nucleotides agree with TRBD1. J gave up 6 bases and V 5 bases, and 7 bases lay outside the gene matches. The CDR3 covers 14 residues. Germline V lookup: CDR1 SEHNR, CDR2 FQNEAQ (reference sequence). CDR3 loop: CASSMTGNSQPQHF. The CDR3 nucleotides read TGTGCCAGCAGCATGACAGGGAATAGTCAGCCCCAGCATTTT.

The chain joins TRBV28 to TRBJ1-6; no reliable D call. This CDR3 is 12 amino acids long. The V and J ends lost 6 bases and 9 bases respectively, with 9 bases between them. Germline CDR1 reads MDHEN; CDR2 reads SYDVKM. The CDR3 DNA sequence: TGTGCCAGCAGCCTTCTAGGTTCACCCCTCCACTTT. It is translated as CASSLLGSPLHF.

A few counts support this clone. The chain couples TRBV4-1 to TRBJ2-3; 11 nucleotides match TRBD2. Per germline, CDR1 MGHRA and CDR2 YSYEKL. V gave up 1 base and J gave up 2 bases; unmatched junction bases: 8. The length of the CDR3 is 18 residues. The CDR3 DNA reads TGCGCCAGCAGCCAAGTAAGCCTAGCGGGGGGCGTCACAGATACGCAGTATTTT. Translation gives CASSQVSLAGGVTDTQYF.

The gene calls are TRBV19 and TRBJ2-7, with TRBD1 identical over 9 bases. This CDR3 region has 14 residues. Germline CDR1 and CDR2: LNHDA and SQIVND (reference sequence). Losses at the gene ends were 3 bases for V and 3 bases for J; bases not matched to a gene: 3. CDR3 sequence (DNA): TGTGCCAGTAGTATCGCGACAGGGGGCTACGAGCAGTACTTC. Residues: CASSIATGGYEQYF. Full variable domain (outside the CDR3, taken from reference TRBV19 and TRBJ2-7): DGGITQSPKYLFRKEGQNVTLSCEQNLNHDAMYWYRQDPGQGLRLIYYSQIVNDFQKGDIAEGYSVSREKKESFPLTVTSAQKNPTAFYLCASSIATGGYEQYFGPGTRLTVT.

V and J are TRBV12-5 and TRBJ2-5; possibly TRBD2 for D (5 bases). The CDR3 covers 13 residues. Trimming stripped 0 bases from V and 5 bases from J, with 7 bases between. In germline, CDR1 is LGHNT, CDR2 FRNRAP. For the CDR3, the DNA is TGTGCTAGTGGTTTGGTACCGGGGGAGACCCAGTACTTC. As protein: CASGLVPGETQYF.

The rearrangement joins TRBV9 to TRBJ2-6; a weak D match, TRBD2 (5 bases). The V end was cut by 4 bases, the J end by 0 bases, with 14 bases between. The V gene's germline CDR1 is SGDLS and CDR2 YYNGEE. There are 17 residues in the CDR3. In DNA, the CDR3 is TGTGCCAGCAGCACCCGGGAACACTTCTCTGGGGCCAACGTCCTGACTTTC. It encodes CASSTREHFSGANVLTF.

This sequence joins TRBV28 and TRBJ1-2, with D perhaps matching TRBD1 (5 bases). Germline assignment: CDR1 MDHEN and CDR2 SYDVKM. V was clipped by 5 bases and J by 2 bases, with 6 bases between them. This CDR3 has 12 amino acids. CDR3 in amino acids: CASSGANYGYTF. CDR3 sequence (DNA): TGTGCCAGCAGTGGGGCGAACTATGGCTACACCTTC.

The chain is built from TRBV2 and TRBJ1-4, with 8 bases identical to TRBD1. Germline V gene data show CDR1 as SNHLY and CDR2 as FYNNEI. CDR3 size: 15 residues. With 0 bases clipped from V and 7 bases from J, the junction kept 4 bases outside the gene matches. CDR3 loop: CASSEAVQGVEKLFF. DNA for the CDR3: TGTGCCAGCAGTGAAGCGGTACAGGGGGTTGAAAAACTGTTTTTT.

The V call is TRBV4-3, the J call TRBJ2-2; 8 nucleotides line up with TRBD2. This CDR3 spans 17 amino acids. From germline, CDR1 is LGHNA and CDR2 YSLEER. V was pared by 1 base and J by 0 bases, with 4 bases of the junction left unmatched. The CDR3 DNA reads TGCGCCAGCAGCCAAGGGTTCGGGGGGGCGAACACCGGGGAGCTGTTTTTT. Its translation is CASSQGFGGANTGELFF.

The V gene is TRBV15, the J gene TRBJ2-7; D unclear. Germline V gives CDR1 LNHNV, CDR2 YYDKDF (reference sequence). V lost 0 bases and J lost 3, with 9 bases in between. This CDR3 is 14 amino acids long. CDR3 in amino acids: CATSREVADYEQYF. The DNA for the CDR3 is TGTGCCACCAGCAGAGAGGTGGCAGACTACGAGCAGTACTTC. The full variable domain, completed using reference TRBV15 and TRBJ2-7, is DAMVIQNPRYQVTQFGKPVTLSCSQTLNHNVMYWYQQKSSQAPKLLFHYYDKDFNNEADTPDNFQSRRPNTSFCFLDIRSPGLGDTAMYLCATSREVADYEQYFGPGTRLTVT.

The chain is built from TRBV6-6 and TRBJ1-4; the D is unclear. V was pared by 6 bases and J by 4 bases, with 15 bases between. The CDR3 spans 15 residues. Germline V lookup: CDR1 MNHNY, CDR2 SVGAGI (reference sequence). The CDR3 region is CASRPREGDNEKLFF. The CDR3, as DNA: TGTGCCAGCAGGCCCCGTGAGGGCGATAATGAAAAACTGTTTTTT.